This TCR beta chain came from a study of T-cell reconstitution after alpha-beta-depleted transplantation in children. Study outcomes and limitations: Expanded clones from the graft, numbering several hundred, reportedly supplied alpha-beta T cells about two months after transplant. Diversity of TCRbeta at day 60 was high in some patients, arising from surviving recipient T cells and thymic progenitors.

This clonotype was recorded at least ten times. Its antigen remains unidentified. Construction of the TCRbeta library involved unique molecular identifiers. TCRdb passed the PCR reads through MiXCR, listing each CDR3 protein once. The repertoire holds 150,000 to 200,000 distinct CDR3 sequences, with around 10% as singletons. Germline V gene lookup returns CDR1 SGHRS and CDR2 YFSETQ. CDR3 size: 13 residues. V lost 3 bases and J lost 3; bases outside the gene matches: 0. The source material was PBMCs, sampled before TCRalphabeta/CD19-depleted stem cell transplant. The chain couples TRBV5-1 to TRBJ2-1; TRBD2 agrees at 7 bases. The sequence was obtained from a boy younger than 10 with acute myeloid leukemia, due to receive a stem cell transplant. CDR3 protein: CASSWTSYNEQFF. The CDR3 DNA is TGCGCCAGCAGCTGGACTAGCTACAATGAGCAGTTCTTC.